This TCR beta chain was retrieved from a study of OX40 agonist ivuxolimab in advanced cancers. Assay used: immunoSEQ multiplex PCR; TCRdb lists only in-frame clones, some missing. The sample carries tens of thousands of clones, approximately 80% recorded once. Trimming pared 5 bases from V and 8 bases from J, leaving 15 bases between. The CDR3 runs to 14 residues. The germline gives CDR1 SGHVS, CDR2 FQNEAQ. The sample here was CD4+ or CD8+ T cells sorted from blood, taken in a trial of the OX40 agonist ivuxolimab. The V gene is TRBV7-8, the J gene TRBJ1-4; no definite D call. This receptor was identified in an adult with an advanced solid tumor such as melanoma, head and neck, liver or kidney cancer. The CDR3 loop reads CASSKKAWAEKLFF. CDR3 bases: TGTGCCAGCAGCAAAAAGGCCTGGGCAGAAAAACTGTTTTTT.